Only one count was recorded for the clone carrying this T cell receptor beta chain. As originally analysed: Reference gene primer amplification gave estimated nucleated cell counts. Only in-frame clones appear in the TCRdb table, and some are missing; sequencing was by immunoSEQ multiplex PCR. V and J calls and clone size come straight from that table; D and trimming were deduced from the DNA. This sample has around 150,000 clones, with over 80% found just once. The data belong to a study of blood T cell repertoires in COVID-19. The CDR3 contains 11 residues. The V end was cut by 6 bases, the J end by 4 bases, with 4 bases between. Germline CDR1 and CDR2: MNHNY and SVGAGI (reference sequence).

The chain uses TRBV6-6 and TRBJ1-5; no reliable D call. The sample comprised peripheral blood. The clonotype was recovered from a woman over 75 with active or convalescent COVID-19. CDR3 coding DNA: TGTGCCAGCAGGGAGAATCAGCCCCAGCATTTT. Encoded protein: CASRENQPQHF.